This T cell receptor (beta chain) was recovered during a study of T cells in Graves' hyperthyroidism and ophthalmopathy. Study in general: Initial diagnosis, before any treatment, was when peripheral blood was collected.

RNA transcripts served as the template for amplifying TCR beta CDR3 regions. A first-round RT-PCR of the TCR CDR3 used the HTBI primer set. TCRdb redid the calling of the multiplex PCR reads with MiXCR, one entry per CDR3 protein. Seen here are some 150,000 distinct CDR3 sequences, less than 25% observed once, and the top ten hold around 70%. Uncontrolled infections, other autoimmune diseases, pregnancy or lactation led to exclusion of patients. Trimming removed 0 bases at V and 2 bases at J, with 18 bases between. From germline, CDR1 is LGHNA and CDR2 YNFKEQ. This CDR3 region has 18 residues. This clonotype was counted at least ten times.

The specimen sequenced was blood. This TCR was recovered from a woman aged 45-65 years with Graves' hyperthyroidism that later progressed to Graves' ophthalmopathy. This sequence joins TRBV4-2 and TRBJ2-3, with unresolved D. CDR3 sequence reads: CASSQEDPRSADTDTQYF. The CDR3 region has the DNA TGTGCCAGCAGCCAAGAGGATCCTCGGAGCGCGGACACAGATACGCAGTATTTT.